The rows below give T cell receptor beta chains drawn from one sample of a study of blood T cell repertoires in COVID-19. Assay used: immunoSEQ multiplex PCR; TCRdb lists only in-frame clones, some missing. Of about 280,000 clones in the sample, approximately 85% are singletons; the top ten hold approximately 11%. The specimen was peripheral blood. These receptors were obtained from a woman in her seventies with acute or convalescent COVID-19. CDR3s include the opening cysteine and the closing phenylalanine or tryptophan. D genes are given only for firm matches. Clone sizes are given selectively: once, few, many, or a class where the clone is expanded.

CDR3 length	D gene	V gene	clone size	J gene	CDR3 protein	CDR3 DNA
19	NA	TRBV7-5	NA	TRBJ2-7	CVRSLSAASGGPATYEQYF	TGTGTCAGAAGCTTATCGGCGGCTAGCGGGGGGCCGGCTACCTACGAGCAGTACTTC
14	NA	TRBV24-1	NA	TRBJ1-6	CATRGSGDNSPLHF	TGTGCCACCAGGGGATCAGGGGATAATTCACCCCTCCACTTT
15	NA	TRBV9	NA	TRBJ2-3	CASSVTSRGTDTQYF	TGTGCCAGCAGCGTCACATCTAGGGGAACAGATACGCAGTATTTT
17	TRBD2	TRBV5-1	NA	TRBJ2-3	CASSLDFQRGATDTQYF	TGCGCCAGCAGCTTGGATTTCCAGCGGGGGGCCACAGATACGCAGTATTTT
15	TRBD1	TRBV4-1	NA	TRBJ2-2	CASSRGTGYTGELFF	TGCGCCAGCAGCCGAGGGACAGGGTACACCGGGGAGCTGTTTTTT
12	NA	TRBV5-8	once	TRBJ1-1	CASSRGHPKAFF	TGTGCCAGCAGCCGAGGGCATCCCAAAGCTTTCTTT
14	TRBD2	TRBV30	NA	TRBJ2-3	CAWSVGDYTDTQYF	TGTGCCTGGAGTGTTGGGGACTACACAGATACGCAGTATTTT
13	TRBD1	TRBV11-2	NA	TRBJ1-2	CASSADRGYGYTF	TGTGCCAGCAGCGCAGACAGGGGTTATGGCTACACCTTC
14	TRBD1	TRBV11-2	NA	TRBJ1-4	CASRPHRGSEKLFF	TGTGCCAGCCGACCCCACAGGGGGAGCGAAAAACTGTTTTTT
17	TRBD1	TRBV19	NA	TRBJ1-5	CASSPDRGDPVNQPQHF	TGTGCCAGTAGCCCGGACAGGGGCGATCCCGTCAATCAGCCCCAGCATTTT
13	NA	TRBV6-5	NA	TRBJ1-4	CASRGTTNEKLFF	TGTGCCAGCCGGGGAACAACTAATGAAAAACTGTTTTTT
17	TRBD1	TRBV7-7	NA	TRBJ1-2	CASSLAGGAWANYGYTF	TGTGCTAGCAGCTTAGCAGGGGGCGCTTGGGCTAACTATGGCTACACCTTC
14	TRBD1	TRBV5-1	few	TRBJ1-2	CASSLEGAGASYTF	TGCGCCAGCAGCTTGGAGGGGGCCGGGGCCAGCTACACCTTC
16	NA	TRBV19	once	TRBJ2-1	CASSDRAGRSYNEQFF	TGTGCCAGTTCGGACCGGGCGGGTAGGTCCTACAATGAGCAGTTCTTC
13	TRBD1	TRBV3-1/TRBV3-2	NA	TRBJ2-5	CASSQRGPETQYF	TGTGCCAGCAGCCAAAGGGGGCCGGAGACCCAGTACTTC
17	NA	TRBV5-1	NA	TRBJ1-3	CASSLEQGLASGNTIYF	TGCGCCAGCAGCTTGGAGCAGGGGTTGGCCTCTGGAAACACCATATATTTT